Sequencing of this TCR beta chain was carried out in a study of blood T cells in healthy people across ages. Study details: Per two T cells, about one barcoded beta molecule was captured through template switching.

The germline CDR1 and CDR2 sequences are SGHAT and FQNNGV. With 2 bases removed from V and 5 bases from J, the gap between germline ends came to 13 bases. The CDR3 sequence is 14 residues long. Russia was home to the donors, healthy Caucasian individuals aged roughly 6 to 95. Findings of the study overall: Long-lived donors exceeded aged donors in naive CD4+ cells and diversity.

Concerning this clonotype itself: Its target is not known.

Alongside a J-beta primer mix, a sample-barcoded 5' primer served in a second PCR lasting 7 to 11 cycles. TCRdb processed the 5' RACE reads anew with MiXCR; each CDR3 protein has one entry. The table records roughly 800,000 distinct CDR3 sequences, 58% of them present only once. The sequence derives from a young man in good health. The sequencing input was blood. The V gene is TRBV11-2, the J gene TRBJ2-7; D may be TRBD1 (6 bases). The CDR3 loop is CASSLNRVKDEQYF. The CDR3 nucleotides read TGTGCCAGCAGCTTAAACAGGGTAAAGGACGAGCAGTACTTC.